This T cell receptor beta chain was sequenced during a study of technical replicates of blood from a handful of donors. Measured with immunoSEQ multiplex PCR; TCRdb has only the in-frame clones, and not every one. The sample has more than 45,000 clones; around 96% are singletons. This clone occurred once. This TCR came from a human donor in good health. Some clones in this sample may be carry-over from other donors' samples. Sequenced: PBMCs.

CDR3 loop: CAWSVGGTANEQFF. In DNA form, the CDR3 reads TGTGCCTGGAGTGTAGGCGGGACCGCCAATGAGCAGTTCTTC. The J gene is TRBJ2-1, the V gene TRBV30; D may be TRBD2 (6 bases). CDR1 GTSNPN and CDR2 SVGIG come from the germline V gene (reference sequence). This CDR3 has 14 residues. V gave up 0 bases and J gave up 6 bases, with 12 bases separating them.